The table lists the clone carrying this T cell receptor beta chain with a few counts. The source of the sample is a study of blood T cell repertoires in COVID-19. The CDR3 sequence is 15 residues long. Germline V gives CDR1 SGHRS, CDR2 YFSETQ. Trimming left V 7 bases short and J 0 bases short, with 14 bases between. Using immunoSEQ multiplex PCR, the repertoire was profiled, and TCRdb retains in-frame clones only, with some absent. The sample has some 80,000 clones; 65% to 80% are singletons. Sequenced: peripheral blood. The chain links TRBV5-1 to TRBJ2-1; possibly TRBD2 for D (5 bases). The origin of this receptor is a woman older than 75 with active or convalescent COVID-19. The CDR3 is CASGLDANSYNEQFF. The CDR3 nucleotides read TGCGCCAGCGGACTTGACGCGAACTCCTACAATGAGCAGTTCTTC.